The 19 T cell receptor beta chains in this list originate from one sample, sequenced in a study of blood T cell repertoires in COVID-19. Some clones are missing from TCRdb's copy, which holds only in-frame ones; the method was immunoSEQ multiplex PCR. The sample records 280,000 or so clones, roughly 86% being singletons. Source material: peripheral blood. All receptors come from a man younger than 35 with active or convalescent COVID-19.

This chain connects TRBV12-5 to TRBJ2-1, with D possibly TRBD1 on 6 matching bases. The CDR3 runs to 17 residues. The V end lost 9 bases, the J end lost 3 bases, and 24 bases lay between the germline ends. Germline values: CDR1 LGHNT, CDR2 FRNRAP. DNA for the CDR3: TGTGCTAGCGCCGATTATATTAAGACAGGAATCTACAATGAGCAGTTCTTC. Residues: CASADYIKTGIYNEQFF.

The chain links TRBV9 to TRBJ2-1; 9 nucleotides match TRBD2. With 4 bases clipped from V and 7 bases from J, the junction kept 12 bases outside the gene matches. The germline gives CDR1 SGDLS, CDR2 YYNGEE. CDR3 length equals 16 residues. The CDR3 region has the DNA TGTGCCAGCAGCCGTGGGTCATCTAGCGGGGTGAATGAGCAGTTCTTC. Encoded protein: CASSRGSSSGVNEQFF.

The gene calls are TRBV5-1 and TRBJ1-6, with a possible D match to TRBD1 (5 bases). The CDR3 sequence is 16 residues long. The germline CDR1 and CDR2 sequences are SGHRS and YFSETQ. V lost 0 bases, J lost 10 bases, and 17 bases lay in between. The CDR3 DNA is TGCGCCAGCAGCTTGGCCGGGACCTCCCGGGGGTCACCCCTCCACTTT. Protein sequence: CASSLAGTSRGSPLHF. Combining the CDR3 with reference TRBV5-1 and TRBJ1-6 gives the whole variable domain KAGVTQTPRYLIKTRGQQVTLSCSPISGHRSVSWYQQTPGQGLQFLFEYFSETQRNKGNFPGRFSGRQFSNSRSEMNVSTLELGDSALYLCASSLAGTSRGSPLHFGNGTRLTVT.

This chain uses TRBV9 with TRBJ2-1, with TRBD2 as a possible D gene (6 bases). The ends were cut back, 3 bases at V and 4 bases at J, with 23 bases in the middle. The CDR3 is 18 residues long. The germline gives CDR1 SGDLS, CDR2 YYNGEE. The CDR3 DNA reads TGTGCCAGCAGCGCAACTGGGGGGTCCGGGTCTAAATACAATGAGCAGTTCTTC. Translation gives CASSATGGSGSKYNEQFF.

V and J are TRBV27 and TRBJ2-3; the match to TRBD2 covers 8 bases. CDR1 and CDR2 (germline): MNHEY, SMNVEV (reference sequence). This CDR3 region has 16 residues. The trim removed 2 bases at V and 0 bases at J, leaving 4 bases unmatched. The CDR3, as DNA: TGTGCCAGCAGTTTAGGGACTAGTCCAAGCACAGATACGCAGTATTTT. It is translated as CASSLGTSPSTDTQYF.

The chain joins TRBV9 to TRBJ2-5; D may be TRBD2 (6 bases). The CDR3 totals 15 residues. Looked up from germline, CDR1 is SGDLS and CDR2 is YYNGEE. V was pared by 1 base and J by 5 bases, with 15 bases between. CDR3 amino acids: CASSVTRGRGETQYF. CDR3 DNA: TGTGCCAGCAGCGTAACGCGGGGCCGGGGGGAGACCCAGTACTTC.

The chain couples TRBV24-1 to TRBJ2-7; D might be TRBD1 (6 bases). The CDR3 is made up of 14 amino acids. V was clipped by 7 bases and J by 6 bases, with 18 bases between them. CDR1 is KGHDR and CDR2 is SFDVKD in the germline V gene. Here the CDR3 DNA reads TGTGCCACCAGAACACCAACAGGGCAAGGCGAGCAGTACTTC. Amino acids: CATRTPTGQGEQYF.

The chain has TRBV6-2 or TRBV6-3 and TRBJ1-1; D remains ambiguous. Germline V gene lookup returns CDR1 MNHEY and CDR2 SVGEGT. With 0 bases removed from V and 4 bases from J, the gap between germline ends came to 3 bases. This CDR3 is built from 12 residues. The CDR3 bases are TGTGCCAGCAGTTACTCGAGCACTGAAGCTTTCTTT. Translation gives CASSYSSTEAFF.

V usage is TRBV6-5 and J usage is TRBJ1-2; 9 bases are shared with TRBD1. J lost 5 bases, V lost 6 bases, and 10 bases had no gene match. Germline V CDR1 and CDR2: MNHEY, SVGAGI. This CDR3 is 15 amino acids long. The CDR3 nucleotides read TGTGCCAGCAGAGTTTACCCGGGACAGGGATATGGCTACACCTTC. Translated, it gives CASRVYPGQGYGYTF.

The rearrangement links TRBV10-3 to TRBJ1-5; D possibly corresponds to TRBD1 (5 bases). V was pared by 8 bases and J by 3 bases, with 8 bases between. Germline-derived CDR1 and CDR2 are ENHRY and SYGVKD. The CDR3 contains 12 residues. The CDR3 sequence is CAISRVNQPQHF. CDR3 nucleotide sequence: TGTGCCATCTCCAGGGTCAATCAGCCCCAGCATTTT.

J is TRBJ1-1 and V is TRBV3-1 (or the pseudogene TRBV3-2); 10 bases line up with TRBD1. CDR1 and CDR2 (germline): LGHDT, YNNKEL (reference sequence). The ends lost 4 bases at V and 7 bases at J; junction bases unmatched: 6. The CDR3 runs 14 residues. The CDR3 sequence is CASSLGTGEGEAFF. Written as DNA, the CDR3 is TGTGCCAGCAGCCTCGGGACAGGGGAGGGTGAAGCTTTCTTT.

This rearrangement joins TRBV4-3 to TRBJ2-7; D ambiguous. Per germline, CDR1 LGHNA and CDR2 YSLEER. This CDR3 has 16 amino acids. Trimming took 1 base from V and 0 from J, leaving 13 bases between them. CDR3 protein: CASSQVGGPLSYEQYF. For the CDR3, the DNA is TGCGCCAGCAGCCAAGTCGGCGGTCCCCTCTCCTACGAGCAGTACTTC.

The rearrangement links TRBV28 to TRBJ1-5; TRBD1 agrees at 8 bases. Germline V gene lookup returns CDR1 MDHEN and CDR2 SYDVKM. Losses at the gene ends were 6 bases for V and 1 base for J; bases not matched to a gene: 8. This CDR3 region has 16 residues. The CDR3 protein is CASSWTGTMSNQPQHF. The CDR3 bases are TGTGCCAGCAGCTGGACAGGGACGATGAGCAATCAGCCCCAGCATTTT.

The rearrangement uses TRBV4-1 and TRBJ2-1; TRBD2 might be the D (5 bases). The CDR3 totals 13 residues. Germline V gives CDR1 MGHRA, CDR2 YSYEKL. V lost 0 bases and J 14 bases, leaving 14 bases between the germline ends. DNA for the CDR3: TGCGCCAGCAGCCAAGATGAACCGGAGGTGGAGTTCTTC. Translation: CASSQDEPEVEFF.

This chain links TRBV27 with TRBJ1-5, with 8 positions matching TRBD1. The germline CDR1 and CDR2 sequences are MNHEY and SMNVEV (reference sequence). Losses at the gene ends were 2 bases for V and 4 bases for J; bases not matched to a gene: 7. The CDR3 sequence is 16 residues long. The CDR3 DNA follows: TGTGCCAGCAGTTTAAGGGGGAGGACAGGGAATCAGCCCCAGCATTTT. This translates into CASSLRGRTGNQPQHF.

The chain couples TRBV4-3 to TRBJ1-6, with no clear D. The germline V gene has CDR1 LGHNA and CDR2 YSLEER. V was pared by 0 bases and J by 7 bases, with 7 bases between. The CDR3 loop spans 14 amino acids. The CDR3 DNA sequence: TGCGCCAGCAGCCAAGATTACCAGAATTCACCCCTCCACTTT. This sequence encodes CASSQDYQNSPLHF.

V is TRBV7-3 and J is TRBJ2-1; D not certain. V gave up 5 bases and J gave up 6 bases, with 8 bases separating them. The CDR3 totals 12 residues. The V gene's germline CDR1 is SGHTA and CDR2 FQGTGA. The CDR3 protein is CASSDSSNEQFF. The DNA for the CDR3 is TGTGCCAGCAGCGACTCTAGCAATGAGCAGTTCTTC.

The rearrangement joins TRBV5-1 to TRBJ1-2; 9 nucleotides match TRBD1. The germline gives CDR1 SGHRS, CDR2 YFSETQ. V was clipped by 4 bases and J by 0 bases; unmatched bases: 4. The length of the CDR3 is 15 residues. The CDR3 DNA follows: TGCGCCAGCAGCCGGGACAGGGACACTAACTATGGCTACACCTTC. Amino acid sequence: CASSRDRDTNYGYTF.

The chain joins TRBV6-2 or TRBV6-3 to TRBJ2-3, with 8 positions matching TRBD1. Germline loops: CDR1 MNHEY, CDR2 SVGEGT. Trimming at V came to 5 bases and at J to 4 bases, leaving 5 bases not matched to a gene. The CDR3 covers 14 residues. The DNA for the CDR3 is TGTGCCAGCAGTACCCAGGGGGCGTCAGATACGCAGTATTTT. It encodes CASSTQGASDTQYF.